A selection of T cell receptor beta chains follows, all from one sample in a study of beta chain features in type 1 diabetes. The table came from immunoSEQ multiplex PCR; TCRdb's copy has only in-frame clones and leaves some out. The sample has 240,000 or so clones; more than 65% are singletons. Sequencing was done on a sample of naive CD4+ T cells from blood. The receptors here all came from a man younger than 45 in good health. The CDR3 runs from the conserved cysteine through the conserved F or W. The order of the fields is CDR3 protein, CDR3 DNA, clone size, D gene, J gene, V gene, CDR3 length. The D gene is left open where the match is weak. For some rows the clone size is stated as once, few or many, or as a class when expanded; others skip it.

CASSVDSGWDTQYF,TGTGCCAGCAGCGTAGATAGCGGGTGGGATACGCAGTATTTT,-,TRBD2,TRBJ2-3,TRBV9,14
CASRRRTEETQYF,TGTGCCAGCAGGCGTCGGACAGAAGAGACCCAGTACTTC,-,-,TRBJ2-5,TRBV13,13
CASSAARGNYEQYF,TGTGCCAGCAGCGCTGCGCGGGGGAACTACGAGCAGTACTTC,-,TRBD2,TRBJ2-7,TRBV7-8,14
CSSSGGSDTQYF,TGCAGCTCCTCCGGGGGGTCAGATACGCAGTATTTT,few,TRBD2,TRBJ2-3,TRBV29-1,12
CASSLLAGGSTDTQYF,TGTGCCAGCAGCTTACTAGCGGGGGGAAGCACAGATACGCAGTATTTT,once,TRBD2,TRBJ2-3,TRBV7-9,16
CASSSPGTQYF,TGTGCCAGCAGCTCCCCCGGGACCCAGTACTTC,-,-,TRBJ2-5,TRBV7-9,11
CASSSEETQYF,TGTGCCAGCAGCTCAGAAGAGACCCAGTACTTC,-,-,TRBJ2-5,TRBV7-9,11
CSVEDRGKGYTF,TGCAGCGTTGAAGATCGAGGGAAGGGCTACACCTTC,-,-,TRBJ1-2,TRBV29-1,12
CSSLQGALPNTEAFF,TGCAGCTCTTTACAGGGGGCCTTACCGAACACTGAAGCTTTCTTT,-,TRBD1,TRBJ1-1,TRBV29-1,15
CASVKTGPYNEQFF,TGTGCCAGCGTAAAGACAGGGCCCTACAATGAGCAGTTCTTC,-,TRBD1,TRBJ2-1,TRBV7-9,14
CASSKGRTSNSPLHF,TGTGCCAGCTCCAAGGGACGGACCTCTAATTCACCCCTCCACTTT,-,-,TRBJ1-6,TRBV5-4,15
CAWSDSPNYGYTF,TGTGCCTGGAGTGACAGTCCTAACTATGGCTACACCTTC,-,-,TRBJ1-2,TRBV30,13
CASSHSRAGAQETQYF,TGTGCCAGCAGCCACTCCCGCGCGGGAGCTCAGGAGACCCAGTACTTC,-,TRBD2,TRBJ2-5,TRBV6-6,16
CATSIDSGNIQYF,TGTGCCACCAGCATTGACAGCGGGAACATTCAGTACTTC,few,-,TRBJ2-4,TRBV15,13
CACGGNFYNEQFF,TGTGCCTGTGGGGGAAACTTCTACAATGAGCAGTTCTTC,-,-,TRBJ2-1,TRBV28,13
CAWATGKSSSDEQYF,TGTGCCTGGGCTACAGGGAAGTCTTCCTCCGACGAGCAGTACTTC,few,-,TRBJ2-7,TRBV30,15
CASSVEGYTGELFF,TGTGCCAGCAGCGTAGAGGGGTACACCGGGGAGCTGTTTTTT,-,-,TRBJ2-2,TRBV9,14
CASSLPRTNNEQFF,TGTGCCAGCAGCTTACCACGGACTAACAATGAGCAGTTCTTC,-,-,TRBJ2-1,TRBV7-9,14
CASSVTSGSMLEQFF,TGTGCCAGTAGTGTTACTAGCGGGAGTATGTTAGAGCAGTTCTTC,-,TRBD2,TRBJ2-1,TRBV19,15
CASSQAGTTFYNEQFF,TGTGCCAGCAGCCAAGCCGGGACTACCTTCTACAATGAGCAGTTCTTC,-,TRBD2,TRBJ2-1,TRBV14,16
CAWRALGSGDTQYF,TGTGCCTGGAGGGCTTTAGGGTCGGGGGATACGCAGTATTTT,-,-,TRBJ2-3,TRBV30,14
CASSPRDSSSYEQYF,TGTGCCAGCAGCCCTCGGGACAGTAGCTCCTACGAGCAGTACTTC,once,TRBD1,TRBJ2-7,TRBV5-8,15
CASSDNRIAKNIQYF,TGTGCCAGCAGTGACAACAGAATAGCCAAAAACATTCAGTACTTC,-,-,TRBJ2-4,TRBV2,15
CASSQGSNGDTQYF,TGTGCCAGCAGCCAAGGCTCAAACGGGGATACGCAGTATTTT,-,-,TRBJ2-3,TRBV14,14
CASRLTFLGLETQYF,TGTGCCAGCAGACTAACGTTCCTCGGGTTAGAGACCCAGTACTTC,-,-,TRBJ2-5,TRBV2,15
CASSLGGAGGAGELFF,TGTGCCAGCAGCTTAGGTGGAGCGGGAGGGGCCGGGGAGCTGTTTTTT,-,TRBD2,TRBJ2-2,TRBV11-2,16
CASSLPDRYSTDTQYF,TGTGCCAGCAGTTTGCCGGACAGATATAGCACAGATACGCAGTATTTT,-,-,TRBJ2-3,TRBV7-2,16
CASSPQGLAKQETQYF,TGTGCCAGCAGCCCCCAGGGACTAGCGAAACAAGAGACCCAGTACTTC,-,TRBD2,TRBJ2-5,TRBV7-9,16
CASSKLGQQQETQYF,TGTGCCAGCAGTAAATTGGGACAGCAGCAAGAGACCCAGTACTTC,-,TRBD1,TRBJ2-5,TRBV28,15
CASSVESVNTGELFF,TGTGCCAGCAGCGTAGAAAGCGTGAACACCGGGGAGCTGTTTTTT,-,-,TRBJ2-2,TRBV9,15
CASSVGDTNTGELFF,TGTGCCAGCAGCGTCGGGGACACCAACACCGGGGAGCTGTTTTTT,-,-,TRBJ2-2,TRBV9,15
CASSLAGQTGTQYF,TGTGCCAGCAGCTTAGCTGGGCAGACCGGGACCCAGTACTTC,once,-,TRBJ2-5,TRBV7-9,14
CASSSRGLAGDYEQYF,TGTGCCAGCAGCTCCCGAGGACTAGCAGGGGACTACGAGCAGTACTTC,-,TRBD2,TRBJ2-7,TRBV7-9,16
CASSRRGSSSYNEQFF,TGTGCCAGCAGCCGGCGGGGTAGCAGCTCCTACAATGAGCAGTTCTTC,once,-,TRBJ2-1,TRBV7-9,16
CAWSMGPETQYF,TGTGCCTGGAGTATGGGTCCGGAGACCCAGTACTTC,-,-,TRBJ2-5,TRBV30,12
CSVGLKLNTEAFF,TGCAGCGTGGGACTGAAACTGAACACTGAAGCTTTCTTT,few,-,TRBJ1-1,TRBV29-1,13
CSTHGQGNNEQFF,TGCAGCACACATGGACAGGGTAACAATGAGCAGTTCTTC,-,TRBD1,TRBJ2-1,TRBV29-1,13
CASSRSLAASGETQYF,TGTGCCAGCAGCAGGTCCCTGGCGGCCTCGGGTGAGACCCAGTACTTC,-,-,TRBJ2-5,TRBV21-1,16
CASSPPRAGANVLTF,TGTGCCAGCTCACCACCGAGGGCTGGGGCCAACGTCCTGACTTTC,-,-,TRBJ2-6,TRBV18,15
CASSQGLANEQFF,TGCGCCAGCAGCCAAGGTCTAGCCAATGAGCAGTTCTTC,-,-,TRBJ2-1,TRBV4-3,13
CASSSQLLGGETQYF,TGTGCCAGCAGCTCCCAACTCTTGGGGGGAGAGACCCAGTACTTC,once,-,TRBJ2-5,TRBV7-2,15
CASSMSGGNQPQHF,TGCGCCAGCAGCATGTCAGGGGGCAATCAGCCCCAGCATTTT,-,-,TRBJ1-5,TRBV5-1,14